Following are 28 T cell receptor beta chains from one sample sequenced in a study of OX40 agonist ivuxolimab in advanced cancers. Clones were sequenced by immunoSEQ multiplex PCR, and TCRdb holds only the in-frame ones, with some missing. The sample lists approximately 44,000 clones, roughly 80% seen once, with less than 11% in the top ten. The source material was CD4+ or CD8+ T cells sorted from blood, sampled in a trial of the OX40 agonist ivuxolimab. All receptors derive from an adult with an advanced solid tumor such as melanoma, head and neck, liver or kidney cancer.

This sequence joins TRBV5-1 and TRBJ1-1, with 9 nucleotides matching TRBD1. This CDR3 is built from 15 residues. Germline CDR1 and CDR2: SGHRS and YFSETQ. Trimming cost V 0 bases and J 4 bases; bases outside gene matches: 4. The CDR3 loop is CASSLVGQGSTEAFF. CDR3 nucleotides: TGCGCCAGCAGCTTGGTAGGACAGGGGAGCACTGAAGCTTTCTTT.

The chain uses TRBV7-2 and TRBJ2-7; no clear D gene. The CDR3 loop spans 13 amino acids. V lost 10 bases and J 5 bases, leaving 18 bases between the germline ends. CDR1 and CDR2 (germline): SGHTA, FQGNSA. CDR3 residues: CATVGPLENEQYF. The CDR3 DNA follows: TGTGCCACCGTTGGACCCTTAGAGAACGAGCAGTACTTC. The entire variable domain, with the rest obtained from reference TRBV7-2 and TRBJ2-7, is as follows: GAGVSQSPSNKVTEKGKDVELRCDPISGHTALYWYRQSLGQGLEFLIYFQGNSAPDKSGLPSDRFSAERTGGSVSTLTIQRTQQEDSAVYLCATVGPLENEQYFGPGTRLTVT.

The chain has TRBV30 and TRBJ2-5, with D maybe TRBD2 (7 bases). CDR3 size: 12 residues. Germline V gene data show CDR1 as GTSNPN and CDR2 as SVGIG (reference sequence). V lost 5 bases to trimming and J lost 5 bases, with 12 bases between them. The CDR3 region has the DNA TGTGCCTGGGGGAGGGGGGGGGAGACCCAGTACTTC. Translated: CAWGRGGETQYF.

Written as DNA, the CDR3 is TGTGCCAGCAGTAACCGGACTAGCGGGAGGGTAACGAAGACCCAGTACTTC. Amino acid sequence: CASSNRTSGRVTKTQYF. The chain links TRBV28 to TRBJ2-5; 15 bases align to TRBD2. The CDR3 has 17 residues. Germline CDR1 reads MDHEN; CDR2 reads SYDVKM. Trimming removed 5 bases from V and 6 bases from J; junction bases left unmatched: 10.

The chain joins TRBV21-1 to TRBJ1-5. TRBV21-1 is labeled a pseudogene. The CDR3 length is 14 residues. CDR3: CASSPKRINQPQHF. In nucleotides, the CDR3 is TGTGCCAGCAGCCCTAAGCGGATCAATCAGCCCCAGCATTTT.

J is TRBJ2-3 and V is TRBV10-2, with D unresolved. The CDR3 is 13 residues long. Germline V gives CDR1 WSHSY, CDR2 SAAADI. The ends were cut back, 3 bases at V and 3 bases at J, with 7 bases in the middle. The CDR3 sequence is CASSEQRTDTQYF. The CDR3 DNA follows: TGCGCCAGCAGTGAACAGAGGACAGATACGCAGTATTTT.

The V call is TRBV18, the J call TRBJ2-3; no clear D. The ends were cut back, 0 bases at V and 0 bases at J, with 7 bases in the middle. CDR3 length equals 15 residues. Germline assignment: CDR1 KGHSH and CDR2 LQKENI. CDR3 protein: CASSPPADSTDTQYF. As DNA, the CDR3 is TGTGCCAGCTCACCACCGGCAGATAGCACAGATACGCAGTATTTT.

This chain uses TRBV9 with TRBJ2-7, with a weak D call TRBD2 (5 bases). Germline V lookup: CDR1 SGDLS, CDR2 YYNGEE. Trimming pared 1 base from V and 3 bases from J, leaving 20 bases between. This CDR3 has 17 amino acids. The CDR3 loop reads CASSVMPSWTAHYEQYF. In nucleotides, the CDR3 is TGTGCCAGCAGCGTAATGCCCTCGTGGACTGCACACTACGAGCAGTACTTC.

This chain joins TRBV18 and TRBJ2-2; tentative D call: TRBD1 (5 bases). Germline V lookup: CDR1 KGHSH, CDR2 LQKENI. The CDR3 has 15 amino acids. V lost 2 bases to trimming and J lost 1 base, with 8 bases between them. The CDR3 sequence is CASSPSGLNTGELFF. Here the CDR3 DNA reads TGTGCCAGCTCACCATCAGGGCTGAACACCGGGGAGCTGTTTTTT.

V is TRBV30 and J is TRBJ2-4; D gene uncertain. The germline V and J ends were trimmed by 0 bases and 1 base, with 7 bases remaining between them. CDR1 is GTSNPN, CDR2 SVGIG, per germline (reference sequence). The CDR3 contains 14 residues. The CDR3 loop is CAWSVVGAKNIQYF. The CDR3 DNA reads as TGTGCCTGGAGTGTAGTCGGGGCCAAAAACATTCAGTACTTC.

A few counts support this clone. The rearrangement joins TRBV5-6 to TRBJ1-4, with 7 bases aligning to TRBD1. The junction had 10 bases not matched to a gene; V was cut back by 4 bases and J by 7 bases. The CDR3 is 15 amino acids. Germline V gene lookup returns CDR1 SGHDT and CDR2 YYEEEE. The CDR3 coding sequence is TGTGCCAGCAGCACTAGGGCAGGGGGTATTGAAAAACTGTTTTTT. This gives the protein CASSTRAGGIEKLFF.

A few counts support this clone. The chain combines TRBV6-1 with TRBJ2-2; tentative D call: TRBD1 (5 bases). Trimming removed 6 bases at V and 0 bases at J, with 8 bases between. The germline CDR1 and CDR2 sequences are MNHNS and SASEGT. The CDR3 contains 14 residues. The CDR3 nucleotides are TGTGCCAGCAGGACAGCCGCGAACACCGGGGAGCTGTTTTTT. It yields the protein CASRTAANTGELFF.

This chain joins TRBV28 and TRBJ2-2; D remains ambiguous. CDR1 and CDR2 from the germline V gene are MDHEN and SYDVKM. CDR3 length: 14 residues. V shed 3 bases and J shed 3 bases, with 8 bases lying between them. CDR3 coding DNA: TGTGCCAGCAGTTTTAACGGGTACACCGGGGAGCTGTTTTTT. It codes for CASSFNGYTGELFF.

J is TRBJ2-7 and V is TRBV15; D is tentatively TRBD1 or TRBD2 (5 bases each). V shed 5 bases and J shed 6 bases, with 11 bases lying between them. Looked up from germline, CDR1 is LNHNV and CDR2 is YYDKDF (reference sequence). The CDR3 runs to 12 residues. CDR3 DNA: TGTGCCACCAGCGCCCGGGGCCTCGAGCAGTACTTC. As protein: CATSARGLEQYF.

This clone was seen only once. This chain connects TRBV28 to TRBJ2-7, with D perhaps TRBD1 (6 bases). Germline assignment: CDR1 MDHEN and CDR2 SYDVKM. Trimming shortened V by 6 bases and J by 6 bases, and 12 bases separated the two germline ends. The CDR3 totals 12 residues. The CDR3 spells CASSATRGEQYF. CDR3 in DNA: TGTGCCAGCAGCGCTACCAGGGGCGAGCAGTACTTC.

This chain uses TRBV5-1 with TRBJ2-6; 7 positions agree with TRBD1. The V gene's germline CDR1 is SGHRS and CDR2 YFSETQ. J gave up 2 bases and V 4 bases, and 6 bases lay outside the gene matches. The CDR3 extends over 16 amino acids. The CDR3 reads CASSPGQEAGANVLTF. The CDR3 nucleotides read TGCGCCAGCAGCCCCGGACAGGAAGCTGGGGCCAACGTCCTGACTTTC.

This CDR3 reads CASSLPRTGFADEQYF. CDR3 nucleotides: TGTGCCAGCAGTCTACCTCGGACAGGTTTTGCGGACGAGCAGTACTTC. V usage is TRBV5-5 and J usage is TRBJ2-7; 7 positions agree with TRBD1. Germline CDR1 is SGHKS and CDR2 is YYEKEE (reference sequence). Trimming took 5 bases from V and 5 from J; bases not matched to a gene: 16. This CDR3 is 16 amino acids long.

The chain carries TRBV27 and TRBJ2-3; TRBD2 might be the D (6 bases). This CDR3 region has 13 residues. V lost 3 bases to trimming and J lost 6 bases, with 10 bases between them. The germline V gene encodes CDR1 MNHEY and CDR2 SMNVEV (reference sequence). CDR3 protein: CASSLGRGDTQYF. The CDR3 coding sequence is TGTGCCAGCAGTTTGGGGCGGGGCGATACGCAGTATTTT.

The table lists this clone with a count of one. V usage is TRBV15 and J usage is TRBJ2-7; tentatively, D is TRBD2 (5 bases). The CDR3 totals 13 residues. Germline V gene lookup returns CDR1 LNHNV and CDR2 YYDKDF (reference sequence). V lost 5 bases, J lost 6 bases, and 14 bases lay in between. As DNA, the CDR3 is TGTGCCACCAGCGGACGATTGAGCGGCGAGCAGTACTTC. As protein: CATSGRLSGEQYF.

V and J are TRBV30 and TRBJ2-7, with TRBD2 matching over 11 bases. Looked up from germline, CDR1 is GTSNPN and CDR2 is SVGIG (reference sequence). The trim removed 0 bases at V and 6 bases at J, leaving 7 bases unmatched. This CDR3 is built from 15 residues. The CDR3 nucleotides are TGTGCCTGGAGTGTATGGGGACTAGCGGACGGCGAGCAGTACTTC. Its protein product is CAWSVWGLADGEQYF.

The V and J genes are TRBV19 and TRBJ1-5, with unresolved D. The germline V gene has CDR1 LNHDA and CDR2 SQIVND (reference sequence). This CDR3 contains 14 residues. The germline V and J ends were trimmed by 8 bases and 6 bases, with 17 bases remaining between them. As DNA, the CDR3 is TGTGCCAGTCGGGTGGCAGTACGCGCTCAGCCCCAGCATTTT. Amino acid sequence: CASRVAVRAQPQHF.

V gene TRBV6-1 combines with J gene TRBJ1-1; D gene uncertain. The CDR3 runs to 12 residues. In germline, CDR1 is MNHNS, CDR2 SASEGT. With 1 base removed from V and 7 bases from J, the gap between germline ends came to 7 bases. The CDR3 DNA sequence: TGTGCCAGCAGTGAAGGACTCTATGAAGCTTTCTTT. This encodes CASSEGLYEAFF.

This sequence joins TRBV9 and TRBJ2-7; 16 bases are shared with TRBD2. The CDR3 is made up of 18 amino acids. V gave up 6 bases and J gave up 5 bases; unmatched junction bases: 14. Germline V gives CDR1 SGDLS, CDR2 YYNGEE. CDR3 residues: CASNAGGTSGRARDEQYF. CDR3 coding DNA: TGTGCCAGCAACGCGGGAGGGACTAGCGGGAGGGCCAGGGACGAGCAGTACTTC.

This clone came up a few times. Different DNA sequences within this sample yield the same CDR3. The chain combines TRBV30 with TRBJ2-5, with 9 nucleotides matching TRBD2. V shed 3 bases and J 1 base; nucleotides not matched to a gene: 3. The CDR3 totals 14 residues. Per germline, CDR1 GTSNPN and CDR2 SVGIG (reference sequence). The DNA for the CDR3 is TGTGCCTGGAGGCTAGCGGGAAGCCAAGAGACCCAGTACTTC. This gives the protein CAWRLAGSQETQYF.

This chain connects TRBV9 to TRBJ2-5; D gene uncertain. Trimming shortened V by 0 bases and J by 1 base, and 4 bases separated the two germline ends. The germline V gene has CDR1 SGDLS and CDR2 YYNGEE. CDR3 length: 13 residues. The CDR3 sequence: CASSVEAQETQYF. In nucleotides, the CDR3 is TGTGCCAGCAGCGTAGAGGCCCAAGAGACCCAGTACTTC.

In its sample, this clone was seen a few times. V and J are TRBV19 and TRBJ2-2; 13 positions match TRBD2. Germline loops: CDR1 LNHDA, CDR2 SQIVND (reference sequence). With 10 bases clipped from V and 4 bases from J, the junction kept 12 bases outside the gene matches. This CDR3 has 17 amino acids. The CDR3 DNA sequence: TGTGCCACCACCGGGACTAGCGGGACCTGGGGCACCGGGGAGCTGTTTTTT. This translates into CATTGTSGTWGTGELFF. Variable domain in full (rest from reference TRBV19 and TRBJ2-2): DGGITQSPKYLFRKEGQNVTLSCEQNLNHDAMYWYRQDPGQGLRLIYYSQIVNDFQKGDIAEGYSVSREKKESFPLTVTSAQKNPTAFYLCATTGTSGTWGTGELFFGEGSRLTVL.

This clone was seen just once. The genes are TRBV5-3 and TRBJ2-1, with D unclear. TRBV5-3 is an ORF for which the function is uncertain. The CDR3 contains 15 residues. The V gene lost 4 bases and the J gene lost 6 bases, with 17 bases spanning the gap. CDR3 bases: TGTGCCAGAAGCCCCCAAGAGGTCTCAAGCAATGAGCAGTTCTTC. It codes for CARSPQEVSSNEQFF.

The chain joins TRBV2 to TRBJ2-7, with 13 bases that match TRBD2. CDR3 length: 13 residues. Germline trimming cut 6 bases from V and 6 bases from J; bases unmatched to any gene: 2. Looked up from germline, CDR1 is SNHLY and CDR2 is FYNNEI. DNA of the CDR3: TGTGCCAGCAGGGGACTAGCGGGAATCGAGCAGTACTTC. As protein: CASRGLAGIEQYF.